Detailed here is one T cell receptor beta chain. Antigen unknown. CDR1 is SEHNR and CDR2 is FQNEAQ in the germline V gene (reference sequence). This CDR3 has 12 amino acids. The junction had 10 bases not matched to a gene; V was cut back by 8 bases and J by 9 bases. Some clones are missing from TCRdb's copy, which holds only in-frame ones; the method was immunoSEQ multiplex PCR. The repertoire consists of about 110,000 clones, with 70% to 90% occurring once and the leading ten covering 3% to 4%. This specimen comes from a study of T cell responses to AZD1222 COVID-19 vaccine. Points from the study as a whole: Donors were chiefly white British, with a greater number of females, and clonal diversity was perhaps underestimated. Seropositive at baseline were only a handful of AZD1222 recipients.

The rearrangement uses TRBV7-9 and TRBJ2-7; 7 nucleotides align to TRBD2. The specimen was peripheral blood, collected on day 0 of AZD1222 vaccination. The sequence was collected from an adult in good health. For the CDR3, the DNA is TGTGCCAGCGGGAGGGATTTAGTGGCGCAGTACTTC. Its protein product is CASGRDLVAQYF.